This T cell receptor beta chain was sequenced in a study of blood T cell repertoires in COVID-19. Overall study context: COVID-19 samples from acute and convalescent phases originated in the United States, Italy and Spain. From T cells, B-cell-depleted T cells, or PBMCs came the material, which was cDNA or gDNA.

Authors' methods: Cell counts per sample came from amplifying reference gene primers. The method was immunoSEQ multiplex PCR; TCRdb's version includes in-frame clones alone and lacks a portion of them. From that table come the V and J calls and clone size; the DNA was used to work out D and trimming. The table lists around 100,000 clones, under 90% of them singletons. Germline lookup yields CDR1 SGDLS and CDR2 YYNGEE. The junction had 4 bases not matched to a gene; V was cut back by 0 bases and J by 5 bases. The CDR3 spans 16 residues. J is TRBJ2-1 and V is TRBV9; 11 positions match TRBD2. The specimen sequenced was peripheral blood. The clonotype was recovered from a human donor in a cohort sampled during active COVID-19. The CDR3 nucleotides read TGTGCCAGCAGCGTAGAACTAGCGGGAGCAAACAATGAGCAGTTCTTC. Protein: CASSVELAGANNEQFF.